This T cell receptor (beta chain) appears in the sequencing data of a study of T-cell memory formation after mild COVID-19. Study observations and caveats: Later expanders leaned toward CD4+, whereas clones contracting from day 15 to 85 were balanced CD4/CD8.

About this clonotype: Its antigen is not identified.

CDR1 and CDR2 (germline): MDHEN, SYDVKM. The CDR3 runs 13 residues. Trimming stripped 6 bases from V and 3 bases from J, with 11 bases between. TCRdb ran MiXCR on the 5' RACE reads and lists one entry per CDR3 protein. The data show 500,000 to 550,000 distinct CDR3 sequences, roughly 22% seen once. The rearrangement joins TRBV28 to TRBJ1-2, with D unclear. Sequences were obtained from PBMCs or a T cell subset sorted from them (not recorded which). This TCR came from an adult woman who had mild COVID-19 (a few samples of this study predate the infection). Cell type and time point are not known. DNA for the CDR3: TGTGCCAGCAGGATCTGGGCAGACTATGGCTACACCTTC. As protein: CASRIWADYGYTF.